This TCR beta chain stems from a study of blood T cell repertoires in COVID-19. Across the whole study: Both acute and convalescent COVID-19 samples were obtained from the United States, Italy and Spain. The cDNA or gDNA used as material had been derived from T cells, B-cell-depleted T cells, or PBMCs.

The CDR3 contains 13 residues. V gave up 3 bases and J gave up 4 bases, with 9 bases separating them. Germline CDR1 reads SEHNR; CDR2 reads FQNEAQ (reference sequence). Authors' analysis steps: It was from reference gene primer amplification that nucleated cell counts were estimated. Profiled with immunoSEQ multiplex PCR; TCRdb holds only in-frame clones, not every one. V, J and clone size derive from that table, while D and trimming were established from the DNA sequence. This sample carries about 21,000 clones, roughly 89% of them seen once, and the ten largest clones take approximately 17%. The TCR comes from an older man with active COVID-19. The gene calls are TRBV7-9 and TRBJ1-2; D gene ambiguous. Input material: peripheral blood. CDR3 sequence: CASSLGGGYGYTF. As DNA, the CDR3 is TGTGCCAGCAGCTTGGGTGGAGGCTATGGCTACACCTTC. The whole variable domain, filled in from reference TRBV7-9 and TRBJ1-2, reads DTGVSQNPRHKITKRGQNVTFRCDPISEHNRLYWYRQTLGQGPEFLTYFQNEAQLEKSRLLSDRFSAERPKGSFSTLEIQRTEQGDSAMYLCASSLGGGYGYTFGSGTRLTVV.